These 28 T cell receptor beta chains were all obtained from the same sample, sequenced in a study of T cells in women clearing cervical HPV infection. Clones were sequenced by immunoSEQ multiplex PCR, and TCRdb holds only the in-frame ones, with some missing. Seen in this sample are approximately 31,000 clones; the ten most common clones hold approximately 4.5%. The sample taken for sequencing was blood buffy coat. Receptors were obtained from a woman aged 18-70 years with a cervical HPV16 infection that either progressed to CIN3+ or cleared (not recorded which).

With regard to this clone: The sequence runs out 3 residues before the end of the CDR3; the remainder is reconstructed from the germline J gene. This rearrangement joins TRBV29-1 to TRBJ2-3; 7 positions agree with TRBD1. The CDR3 has 13 amino acids. V lost 2 bases and J lost 8; bases outside the gene matches: 7. CDR1 SQVTM and CDR2 ANQGSEA come from the germline V gene. CDR3 loop: CSVEIGGLVTQYF. Incomplete CDR3 DNA: TGCAGCGTTGAAATAGGGGGCCTAGTTACG.

As concerns this clone: The read ends 3 residues early relative to the CDR3; the germline J gene fills the gap. J is TRBJ1-2 and V is TRBV2; D gene unclear. Germline CDR1 is SNHLY and CDR2 is FYNNEI. This CDR3 contains 13 residues. The CDR3 bases that were read are TGTGCCAGCAGTGAATCAGGAGGAAGGGGC. It translates to CASSESGGRG. The whole CDR3 protein is CASSESGGRGYTF.

As concerns this clone: The read halts 3 residues ahead of the CDR3 end, with the missing end drawn from the germline J gene. This chain links TRBV20-1 with TRBJ2-1; D could derive from TRBD1 or TRBD2 (5 bases each). This CDR3 comprises 14 residues. The V end lost 6 bases, the J end lost 4 bases, and 16 bases lay between the germline ends. The V gene's germline CDR1 is DFQATT and CDR2 SNEGSKA (reference sequence). The CDR3 reads CSARGVTQYNEQFF. Partial CDR3 DNA: TGCAGTGCCCGAGGGGTAACACAATACAATGAG.

In the case of this clone: The CDR3 end lies 3 residues beyond the end of the read and is filled in from the germline J gene. This chain connects TRBV6-4 to TRBJ2-1; 12 bases fit TRBD2. The CDR3 runs 15 residues. V trimming: 0 bases; J trimming: 6 bases; junction bases outside the gene matches: 0. Germline V lookup: CDR1 MRHNA, CDR2 SNTAGT. The CDR3 here is CASSDSTSGSNEQFF. The CDR3 DNA, read in part, is TGTGCCAGCAGTGACTCGACTAGCGGGAGCAATGAG.

To note about this clone: The CDR3 goes on 3 residues after the read ends, and that part is filled in from the germline J gene. V usage is TRBV7-2 and J usage is TRBJ1-3; no firm D call. The CDR3 covers 12 residues. The germline V gene has CDR1 SGHTA and CDR2 FQGNSA. Trimming left V 3 bases short and J 8 bases short, with 8 bases between. CDR3 loop: CASSFSLDTIYF. The sequenced CDR3 bases are TGTGCCAGCAGCTTTTCACTGGACACC.

Concerning this clone itself: The read ends 3 residues early relative to the CDR3; the germline J gene fills the gap. The chain has TRBV20-1 and TRBJ2-1; D may be TRBD2 (6 bases). V was clipped by 6 bases and J by 7 bases, with 13 bases between them. Germline V gene sequence: CDR1 DFQATT, CDR2 SNEGSKA (reference sequence). The length of the CDR3 is 12 residues. CDR3 bases read: TGCAGTGCCAGGAGGGTTGAGAATGAG. Protein sequence: CSARRVENE. The full CDR3 reads CSARRVENEQFF.

With respect to this clone: The CDR3 is cut off 3 residues early in the read; its end comes from the germline J gene. The chain recombines TRBV7-9 with TRBJ1-4; TRBD1 is a possible D gene (5 bases). Germline V gene lookup returns CDR1 SEHNR and CDR2 FQNEAQ (reference sequence). V was clipped by 4 bases and J by 8 bases, with 11 bases between them. The CDR3 runs to 13 residues. The CDR3 bases that were read are TGTGCCAGCAGCTCCGACAGTTGGGAAAAA. Translated, it gives CASSSDSWEK. The whole CDR3 sequence is CASSSDSWEKLFF.

For this clone: The CDR3 end lies 3 residues beyond the end of the read and is filled in from the germline J gene. The chain combines TRBV18 with TRBJ2-7; the D gene is possibly TRBD2 (6 bases). From germline, CDR1 is KGHSH and CDR2 LQKENI. Trimming pared 2 bases from V and 5 bases from J, leaving 13 bases between. The CDR3 consists of 14 residues. CDR3 amino acids: CASSPFGGQDEQYF. CDR3 DNA (partial): TGTGCCAGCTCACCATTCGGGGGTCAAGACGAG.

Notes on this clone: Sequencing ends 3 residues short of the CDR3 end; the germline J gene provides the rest. The rearrangement uses TRBV5-6 and TRBJ2-2; D gene uncertain. Between the trimmed V and J ends, which lost 0 bases and 8 bases, there was a span of 14 bases. CDR1 is SGHDT, CDR2 YYEEEE, per germline. The CDR3 length is 15 residues. Partial CDR3 DNA: TGTGCCAGCAGCTTGGGCCCCAATCCTACGGGGGAG. As protein: CASSLGPNPTGE. The full-length CDR3 reads as CASSLGPNPTGELFF.

As regards this clone: The read terminates 3 residues ahead of where the CDR3 ends, so the germline J gene completes it. J is TRBJ2-3 and V is TRBV2; 9 positions match TRBD2. The CDR3 has 13 residues. V was clipped by 10 bases and J by 3 bases; unmatched bases: 5. Germline CDR1 reads SNHLY; CDR2 reads FYNNEI. The sequenced CDR3 bases are TGTGCCACCCAGCTAGCGGGGACAGATACG. Residues: CATQLAGTDT. The whole CDR3 is CATQLAGTDTQYF. Drawing the rest from reference TRBV2 and TRBJ2-3, the complete variable domain is EPEVTQTPSHQVTQMGQEVILRCVPISNHLYFYWYRQILGQKVEFLVSFYNNEISEKSEIFDDQFSVERPDGSNFTLKIRSTKLEDSAMYFCATQLAGTDTQYFGPGTRLTVL.

Remarks on this clone: The CDR3 end falls 3 residues outside the read, so it is completed with the germline J gene. The V call is TRBV20-1, the J call TRBJ2-3, with D possibly being TRBD1 (5 bases). Trimming took off 6 bases at V and 4 bases at J, with 20 bases between the two ends. The V gene's germline CDR1 is DFQATT and CDR2 SNEGSKA (reference sequence). CDR3 length: 15 amino acids. The part of the CDR3 DNA that was read is TGCAGTGCCTCATCGGTACAGGCGACGTCAGATACG. This sequence encodes CSASSVQATSDT. The entire CDR3 protein is CSASSVQATSDTQYF.

A remark on this clone: The read ends 3 residues before the CDR3 terminus; that terminus is restored from the germline J gene. The chain carries TRBV20-1 and TRBJ2-5, with D unresolved. V lost 0 bases and J 4 bases, leaving 12 bases between the germline ends. CDR1 and CDR2 (germline): DFQATT, SNEGSKA (reference sequence). This CDR3 is built from 14 residues. The CDR3: CSARDNAKLETQYF. Partial CDR3 DNA: TGCAGTGCTAGAGATAATGCTAAATTAGAGACC.

A note on this clone: Read coverage stops 3 residues before the CDR3 terminus; the germline J gene supplies the remainder. The V gene is TRBV29-1, the J gene TRBJ2-1, with D maybe TRBD2 (6 bases). Trimming cost V 0 bases and J 7 bases, with 13 bases left between them. Looked up from germline, CDR1 is SQVTM and CDR2 is ANQGSEA. The CDR3 is 14 residues long. The DNA read from the CDR3 is TGCAGCGTTGAAGATGGGTATGGAGGGAATGAG. Translated, it gives CSVEDGYGGNE. The full CDR3 sequence reads CSVEDGYGGNEQFF.

This CDR3 reads CASTQQGMGTEAFF. The sequenced CDR3 bases are TGTGCCAGCACCCAACAGGGGATGGGGACTGAA. V and J are TRBV7-6 and TRBJ1-1; 7 positions agree with TRBD1. The read finishes 3 residues shy of the CDR3 end, and the germline J gene is used to complete it. After removal of 7 bases from V and 5 bases from J, the junction contained 10 bases not matched to a gene. From germline, CDR1 is SGHVS and CDR2 FNYEAQ. This CDR3 is built from 14 residues. Filled out from reference TRBV7-6 and TRBJ1-1, the complete variable domain reads GAGVSQSPRYKVTKRGQDVALRCDPISGHVSLYWYRQALGQGPEFLTYFNYEAQQDKSGLPNDRFSAERPEGSISTLTIQRTEQRDSAMYRCASTQQGMGTEAFFGQGTRLTVV.

The CDR3 region is CASSSHSSYNEQFF. The CDR3 DNA, read in part, is TGTGCCAGCAGCTCTCACAGCTCCTACAATGAG. The J gene is TRBJ2-1, the V gene TRBV7-8, with unresolved D. The CDR3 goes on 3 residues after the read ends, and that part is filled in from the germline J gene. CDR3 size: 14 residues. Germline loops: CDR1 SGHVS, CDR2 FQNEAQ. The germline V and J ends were trimmed by 4 bases and 0 bases, with 7 bases remaining between them.

With respect to this clone: The read ends 3 residues early relative to the CDR3; the germline J gene fills the gap. This chain connects TRBV5-6 to TRBJ1-2; tentative D call: TRBD1 (6 bases). The CDR3 extends over 15 amino acids. Deletions cut 5 bases from V and 3 bases from J, with 17 bases between. Germline V gene lookup returns CDR1 SGHDT and CDR2 YYEEEE. The sequenced CDR3 bases are TGTGCCAGCAGGCCAACAGGGACCTATGACTATGGC. Translating gives CASRPTGTYDYG. From start to end, the CDR3 is CASRPTGTYDYGYTF.

As concerns this clone: The read ends 3 residues shy of where the CDR3 ends; the end is completed using the germline J gene. V gene TRBV12-5 combines with J gene TRBJ2-2; possibly TRBD2 for D (5 bases). Trimming shortened V by 6 bases and J by 0 bases, and 11 bases separated the two germline ends. The germline CDR1 and CDR2 sequences are LGHNT and FRNRAP. The CDR3 is 15 residues long. The sequenced part of the CDR3 DNA is TGTGCTAGTGGCCGCGGAGGATCGAACACCGGGGAG. Amino acids: CASGRGGSNTGE. The complete CDR3 protein is CASGRGGSNTGELFF.

About this clone: The missing CDR3 end, 3 residues past where the read stops, is filled in from the germline J gene. The J gene is TRBJ2-1, the V gene TRBV5-6, with D unresolved. The CDR3 totals 14 residues. The ends were cut back, 4 bases at V and 2 bases at J, with 10 bases in the middle. Germline CDR1 SGHDT, CDR2 YYEEEE. The CDR3 bases that were read are TGTGCCAGCAGCCAGTTGGTAACCTACAATGAG. Amino acids: CASSQLVTYNE. Given in full, the CDR3 is CASSQLVTYNEQFF. The full variable domain, its missing parts supplied by reference TRBV5-6 and TRBJ2-1, is DAGVTQSPTHLIKTRGQQVTLRCSPKSGHDTVSWYQQALGQGPQFIFQYYEEEERQRGNFPDRFSGHQFPNYSSELNVNALLLGDSALYLCASSQLVTYNEQFFGPGTRLTVL.

As concerns this clone: The read finishes 3 residues shy of the CDR3 end, and the germline J gene is used to complete it. The gene calls are TRBV20-1 and TRBJ1-1; D unclear. The CDR3 is 11 residues long. Germline lookup yields CDR1 DFQATT and CDR2 SNEGSKA (reference sequence). The part of the CDR3 DNA that was read is TGCAGTGCTAAAAGACAAAAAGAA. Amino acid sequence: CSAKRQKE. The complete CDR3 sequence is CSAKRQKEAFF.

Concerning this clone itself: The missing CDR3 end, 3 residues past where the read stops, is filled in from the germline J gene. The chain combines TRBV5-4 with TRBJ1-2; D remains unclear. With 0 bases removed from V and 4 bases from J, the gap between germline ends came to 4 bases. The CDR3 is 12 amino acids. The germline V gene encodes CDR1 SGHNT and CDR2 YYREEE (reference sequence). CDR3 bases read: TGTGCCAGCAGCTTGGTCGGCTATGGC. Protein: CASSLVGYG. The whole CDR3 is CASSLVGYGYTF.

Of note for this clone: The CDR3 end is not reached by the read, which stops 3 residues before it; the germline J gene fills it in. V usage is TRBV18 and J usage is TRBJ2-1, with 7 positions matching TRBD1. Germline V gene lookup returns CDR1 KGHSH and CDR2 LQKENI. V was pared by 3 bases and J by 4 bases, with 3 bases of the junction left unmatched. The CDR3 is 14 amino acids. The sequenced part of the CDR3 DNA is TGTGCCAGCTCACCCGAACAGGGGTACAATGAG. Translated: CASSPEQGYNE. The CDR3, in full, reads CASSPEQGYNEQFF.

Of note for this clone: The read ends 3 residues before the CDR3 terminus; that terminus is restored from the germline J gene. The rearrangement links TRBV5-1 to TRBJ1-2, with D tentatively TRBD1 (6 bases). From germline, CDR1 is SGHRS and CDR2 YFSETQ. This CDR3 comprises 14 residues. The covered CDR3 bases are TGCGCCAGCAGCTCGGACGGGGCGGGGGGCGGC. It specifies CASSSDGAGGG. The entire CDR3 is CASSSDGAGGGYTF.

Remarks on this clone: Compared with germline, one end of the junction differs, possibly owing to a read error. The CDR3 extends 3 residues past the end of the read, so its final part is completed from the germline J gene. The rearrangement joins TRBV7-7 to TRBJ2-5; 13 bases fit TRBD2. Germline V lookup: CDR1 SSHAT, CDR2 FNYEAQ (reference sequence). The CDR3 extends over 14 amino acids. This CDR3 is CASSLGLAGETQYF. The sequenced CDR3 bases are TGTGCTAGCAGCTTGGGACTAGCGGGGGAGACC.

To note about this clone: Sequencing ends 3 residues short of the CDR3 end; the germline J gene provides the rest. This rearrangement joins TRBV30 to TRBJ2-3; 8 bases align to TRBD1. The germline gives CDR1 GTSNPN, CDR2 SVGIG (reference sequence). The CDR3 is 12 residues long. The V and J ends lost 5 bases and 3 bases, in that order; junction bases with no gene match: 1. Partial CDR3 DNA: TGTGCCTGGGACAGGGGAACAGATACG. It translates to CAWDRGTDT. The whole CDR3 is CAWDRGTDTQYF.

For this clone: The read falls 3 residues short of the CDR3 end, and the missing part is taken from the germline J gene. V usage is TRBV7-2 and J usage is TRBJ2-3, with D possibly TRBD2 on 7 matching bases. There are 15 residues in the CDR3. Germline V gives CDR1 SGHTA, CDR2 FQGNSA. The germline V and J ends were trimmed by 2 bases and 4 bases, with 13 bases remaining between them. The covered CDR3 bases are TGTGCCAGCAGCTTACAGGCGGGGGCTTCAGATACG. This translates into CASSLQAGASDT. The whole CDR3 reads CASSLQAGASDTQYF.

A word on this clone: With the read ending 3 residues before the CDR3 end, the germline J gene is used to fill in that end. The chain employs TRBV7-2 and TRBJ2-1; possibly TRBD1 for D (6 bases). Germline CDR1 SGHTA, CDR2 FQGNSA. The CDR3 runs to 13 residues. Between the trimmed V and J ends, which lost 4 bases and 6 bases, there was a span of 10 bases. Incomplete CDR3 DNA: TGTGCCAGCAGCTCCGGACAGACCAATGAG. It is translated as CASSSGQTNE. The CDR3 in its entirety is CASSSGQTNEQFF. Based on the CDR3 plus reference TRBV7-2 and TRBJ2-1, the full variable domain is GAGVSQSPSNKVTEKGKDVELRCDPISGHTALYWYRQSLGQGLEFLIYFQGNSAPDKSGLPSDRFSAERTGGSVSTLTIQRTQQEDSAVYLCASSSGQTNEQFFGPGTRLTVL.

This clone shows up as medium-sized by frequency. Read data end 3 residues before the CDR3 end; the end is taken from the germline J gene. This chain uses TRBV6-2 or TRBV6-3 with TRBJ2-3; TRBD1 agrees at 8 bases. This CDR3 contains 14 residues. Germline lookup yields CDR1 MNHEY and CDR2 SVGEGT. After removal of 7 bases from V and 4 bases from J, the junction contained 7 bases not matched to a gene. CDR3 DNA (partial): TGTGCCAGCACCACGGACAGGGACGCAGATACG. Its protein product is CASTTDRDADT. The complete CDR3 sequence is CASTTDRDADTQYF.

For this clone: The read terminates 3 residues ahead of where the CDR3 ends, so the germline J gene completes it. The V gene is TRBV30, the J gene TRBJ2-5; D not resolved. This CDR3 comprises 14 residues. The germline V and J ends were trimmed by 0 bases and 2 bases, with 10 bases remaining between them. In germline, CDR1 is GTSNPN, CDR2 SVGIG (reference sequence). The part of the CDR3 DNA that was read is TGTGCCTGGAGTGTACCTGGCTCGCAAGAGACC. Translated: CAWSVPGSQET. Given in full, the CDR3 is CAWSVPGSQETQYF.